Following are 17 T cell receptor beta chains from one sample sequenced in a study of vaccination effects on CD4 cells after COVID-19. This table comes from immunoSEQ multiplex PCR, and its TCRdb copy is limited to in-frame clones, with some not included. The sample has tens of thousands of clones, 76% seen once. No antigen has been assigned to these receptors. After expansion with viral peptide pools in the ViraFEST assay, antigen-specific CD4+ T cells were sequenced. Subsequent to a culture period of roughly 11 days, CD4+ T cells were isolated. The person had a PCR-confirmed SARS-CoV-2 infection during March to December 2020. The source was CD4+ T cells from PBMCs cultured with HIV peptides, collected before COVID-19 vaccination. Subset specified: HIV-1 Nef peptide pool negative control/reference culture. Receptor source: a human donor who had a prior SARS-CoV-2 infection.

The rearrangement joins TRBV5-1 to TRBJ2-1; weak D call: TRBD2 (6 bases). This CDR3 region has 14 residues. V was pared by 0 bases and J by 9 bases, with 13 bases between. Germline values: CDR1 SGHRS, CDR2 YFSETQ. In nucleotides, the CDR3 is TGCGCCAGCAGCTTGGCCGCCAGGAGGGGTGAGCAGTTCTTC. Encoded protein: CASSLAARRGEQFF.

This clone was detected only a few times. V and J are TRBV5-5 and TRBJ2-6; unclear D gene. V was pared by 0 bases and J by 1 base, with 8 bases between. Germline loops: CDR1 SGHKS, CDR2 YYEKEE (reference sequence). The length of the CDR3 is 16 residues. In DNA, the CDR3 is TGTGCCAGCAGCTTGGGCCCGGGTTCTGGGGCCAACGTCCTGACTTTC. It translates to CASSLGPGSGANVLTF.

The V and J genes are TRBV5-1 and TRBJ2-2; 8 bases line up with TRBD1. The V and J ends lost 4 bases and 7 bases, in that order; junction bases with no gene match: 9. Germline CDR1 SGHRS, CDR2 YFSETQ. CDR3 length: 15 amino acids. This CDR3 is CASSVLDRGSGELFF. CDR3 nucleotide sequence: TGCGCCAGCAGCGTACTCGACAGGGGTAGCGGGGAGCTGTTTTTT.

V and J are TRBV10-2 and TRBJ2-5; 9 positions match TRBD2. The germline gives CDR1 WSHSY, CDR2 SAAADI. This CDR3 contains 13 residues. Trimming took 9 bases from V and 3 from J; bases not matched to a gene: 5. The CDR3 loop reads CASNERGEETQYF. In DNA, the CDR3 is TGCGCCAGTAACGAGCGGGGGGAAGAGACCCAGTACTTC.

The chain combines TRBV18 with TRBJ1-6; TRBD1 agrees at 9 bases. CDR1 is KGHSH, CDR2 LQKENI, per germline. Trimming at V came to 4 bases and at J to 8 bases, leaving 6 bases not matched to a gene. The CDR3 is 15 amino acids. As DNA, the CDR3 is TGTGCCAGCTCACTACAACAGGGGGCGGATTCACCCCTCCACTTT. This translates into CASSLQQGADSPLHF.

This clone has only one observation. V and J are TRBV3-1 (or the pseudogene TRBV3-2) and TRBJ2-2; possible D gene TRBD2, 6 bases. Trimming removed 4 bases from V and 0 bases from J, with 15 bases in between. Looked up from germline, CDR1 is LGHDT and CDR2 is YNNKEL (reference sequence). The CDR3 loop spans 17 amino acids. In DNA form, the CDR3 reads TGTGCCAGCAGCCCTGGGGGGACCCTTTCGAACACCGGGGAGCTGTTTTTT. Its protein product is CASSPGGTLSNTGELFF.

V gene TRBV5-1 combines with J gene TRBJ1-6, with a weak D call TRBD1 (5 bases). Trimming removed 0 bases at V and 6 bases at J, with 7 bases between. In germline, CDR1 is SGHRS, CDR2 YFSETQ. The CDR3 consists of 14 residues. CDR3 sequence: CASSLAGGNSPLHF. As DNA, the CDR3 is TGCGCCAGCAGCTTGGCCGGGGGTAATTCACCCCTCCACTTT.

The chain carries TRBV6-4 and TRBJ2-5, with 12 positions matching TRBD2. The CDR3 covers 16 residues. The V segment lost 6 bases and the J segment 2 bases; nucleotides outside the gene matches: 7. Germline loops: CDR1 MRHNA, CDR2 SNTAGT. CDR3 DNA sequence: TGTGCCAGCAGGGAGTCTAGCGGGAGGGTTCAAGAGACCCAGTACTTC. It encodes CASRESSGRVQETQYF.

The chain employs TRBV6-5 and TRBJ1-1, with TRBD1 matching 9 bases. J lost 8 bases, V lost 2 bases, and 3 bases had no gene match. The length of the CDR3 is 13 residues. Germline CDR1 MNHEY, CDR2 SVGAGI. In nucleotides, the CDR3 is TGTGCCAGCAGTTACCCGGGGACAGGGGAAGCTTTCTTT. Its protein product is CASSYPGTGEAFF.

The chain joins TRBV18 to TRBJ2-4; possibly TRBD2 for D (6 bases). Trimming took off 6 bases at V and 0 bases at J, with 15 bases between the two ends. Germline CDR1 and CDR2: KGHSH and LQKENI. The CDR3 has 16 residues. CDR3 DNA sequence: TGTGCCAGCTCCCCCGGAGGGCCGCGAGCCAAAAACATTCAGTACTTC. Protein product: CASSPGGPRAKNIQYF.

The chain recombines TRBV7-3 with TRBJ2-1; TRBD1 agrees at 10 bases. V shed 1 base and J 5 bases; nucleotides not matched to a gene: 11. The CDR3 is 18 residues long. Germline assignment: CDR1 SGHTA and CDR2 FQGTGA. The CDR3 spells CASSLRVGGTGVNNEQFF. CDR3 DNA: TGTGCCAGCAGCTTAAGGGTGGGGGGGACAGGGGTGAACAATGAGCAGTTCTTC.

The V call is TRBV14, the J call TRBJ1-4, with a weak D call TRBD1 (5 bases). Germline CDR1 and CDR2: SGHDN and FVKESK. The CDR3 is 17 residues long. Trimming removed 2 bases at V and 9 bases at J, with 22 bases between. This chain's CDR3 is CASSQSREGLTMKKLFF. The CDR3 bases are TGTGCCAGCAGCCAATCAAGAGAGGGACTGACCATGAAAAAACTGTTTTTT.

The chain couples TRBV9 to TRBJ1-4; D not certain. Per germline, CDR1 SGDLS and CDR2 YYNGEE. Trimming took 4 bases from V and 3 from J, leaving 7 bases between them. This CDR3 spans 13 amino acids. CDR3 coding DNA: TGTGCCAGCAGCCCTCGGGCTAATGAAAAACTGTTTTTT. Its translation: CASSPRANEKLFF. Using reference TRBV9 and TRBJ1-4 for the parts outside the CDR3, the full variable domain is DSGVTQTPKHLITATGQRVTLRCSPRSGDLSVYWYQQSLDQGLQFLIQYYNGEERAKGNILERFSAQQFPDLHSELNLSSLELGDSALYFCASSPRANEKLFFGSGTQLSVL.

The chain uses TRBV11-3 and TRBJ2-5; 12 bases match TRBD2. The trim removed 0 bases at V and 3 bases at J, leaving 5 bases unmatched. CDR1 is SGHNT and CDR2 is YENEEA in the germline V gene. The CDR3 length is 17 residues. DNA of the CDR3: TGTGCCAGCAGCTTAGACCTTGCTAGCGGGAGGGAAGAGACCCAGTACTTC. Protein: CASSLDLASGREETQYF.

This chain connects TRBV7-2 to TRBJ2-7; D may be TRBD1 (6 bases). The CDR3 contains 13 residues. The germline gives CDR1 SGHTA, CDR2 FQGNSA. V dropped 3 bases and J dropped 4 bases, with 10 bases sitting between them. CDR3 DNA sequence: TGTGCCAGCAGCTTTTCACAGGGTTACGAGCAGTACTTC. It codes for CASSFSQGYEQYF. The complete variable domain, with remaining parts taken from reference TRBV7-2 and TRBJ2-7, reads GAGVSQSPSNKVTEKGKDVELRCDPISGHTALYWYRQSLGQGLEFLIYFQGNSAPDKSGLPSDRFSAERTGGSVSTLTIQRTQQEDSAVYLCASSFSQGYEQYFGPGTRLTVT.

The chain couples TRBV12-3 or TRBV12-4 to TRBJ2-7; D uncertain. CDR3 length: 12 amino acids. Trimming pared 4 bases from V and 6 bases from J, leaving 10 bases between. The CDR3 loop is CASSSGVGEQYF. The CDR3 DNA reads TGTGCCAGCAGTTCTGGCGTCGGCGAGCAGTACTTC.

This clone was counted between two and nine times. The J gene is TRBJ2-2, the V gene TRBV13; D unclear. CDR3 size: 15 residues. V was cut by 2 bases and J by 2 bases, with 9 bases left in between. Germline values: CDR1 PRHDT, CDR2 FYEKMQ (reference sequence). The chain's CDR3 is CASSLRLSNTGELFF. The CDR3 DNA sequence: TGTGCCAGCAGCTTACGTCTATCCAACACCGGGGAGCTGTTTTTT.